This TCR beta chain came from a study of blood T cell repertoires in COVID-19. Study-level information: COVID-19 samples from acute and convalescent phases originated in the United States, Italy and Spain.

This CDR3 is 14 amino acids long. V was pared by 4 bases and J by 3 bases, with 13 bases between. Germline-derived CDR1 and CDR2 are KGHSH and LQKENI. In the authors' methods: Nucleated cell number was recorded as an estimate derived from reference gene primer amplification. Clones were sequenced by immunoSEQ multiplex PCR, and TCRdb holds only the in-frame ones, with some missing. The DNA gave D and trimming, while V, J and clone size come from that table. This table holds around 300,000 clones, around 86% found once. This clonotype was sampled from a woman in her 30s with active or convalescent COVID-19. The sample was peripheral blood. V is TRBV18 and J is TRBJ2-7; D may be TRBD1 (6 bases). The CDR3 DNA reads TGTGCCAGCTCACTTTGGGGGCAGTTCTACGAGCAGTACTTC. Protein: CASSLWGQFYEQYF. Together with reference TRBV18 and TRBJ2-7, the CDR3 gives the full variable domain: NAGVMQNPRHLVRRRGQEARLRCSPMKGHSHVYWYRQLPEEGLKFMVYLQKENIIDESGMPKERFSAEFPKEGPSILRIQQVVRGDSAAYFCASSLWGQFYEQYFGPGTRLTVT.